This T cell receptor beta chain was identified in a study of blood T cell repertoires in COVID-19. Study context: Sites across the United States, Italy and Spain contributed samples from acute and convalescent COVID-19.

Germline V gene lookup returns CDR1 SGHKS and CDR2 YYEKEE (reference sequence). V was shortened by 2 bases and J by 6 bases, with 12 bases between the two germline ends. The CDR3 loop spans 15 amino acids. Produced via immunoSEQ multiplex PCR; TCRdb's table is partial and in-frame only. The profile covers about 670,000 clones, with 85% to 90% appearing a single time and around 0.3% taken by the ten largest. The gene calls are TRBV5-5 and TRBJ1-6; D remains unclear. The sample taken for sequencing was peripheral blood. The receptor comes from a woman younger than 30 with acute or convalescent COVID-19. Here the CDR3 reads CASSFGVMFNSPLHF. As DNA, the CDR3 is TGTGCCAGCAGCTTCGGGGTGATGTTTAATTCACCCCTCCACTTT.